The 11 T cell receptor beta chains listed next were all sequenced from one sample in a study of molecular identifiers for immune sequencing clone quantification. TCRdb fed the PCR reads into MiXCR, producing one record per CDR3 protein. The sample lists 400,000 to 600,000 distinct CDR3 sequences; around a fifth were seen once. Sequenced: naive CD8+ T cells from blood, with Jurkat cell RNA spiked in. Subset indicated: FACS-sorted CD8+CD4-CCR7+CD45RA+ naive T cells. The receptors here all came from a human donor in good health. Some libraries in this study had Jurkat cell RNA spiked in.

The chain links TRBV14 to TRBJ2-5, with unresolved D. V was clipped by 3 bases and J by 0 bases, with 14 bases between them. CDR3 length: 16 amino acids. Germline CDR1 is SGHDN and CDR2 is FVKESK. CDR3 nucleotide sequence: TGTGCCAGCAGCCAGGAATACCCAAGGTACCAAGAGACCCAGTACTTC. This codes for CASSQEYPRYQETQYF.

J is TRBJ2-2 and V is TRBV27; 8 bases align to TRBD2. This CDR3 region has 16 residues. Trimming at V came to 4 bases and at J to 1 base, leaving 5 bases not matched to a gene. Germline V lookup: CDR1 MNHEY, CDR2 SMNVEV (reference sequence). The CDR3 DNA follows: TGTGCCAGCAGTTATATAGCGGGGTTGAACACCGGGGAGCTGTTTTTT. Encoded protein: CASSYIAGLNTGELFF.

This clonotype was picked up many times. The chain joins TRBV7-2 to TRBJ2-2; perhaps TRBD2 as D (6 bases). Trimming removed 7 bases at V and 3 bases at J, with 12 bases between. Germline loops: CDR1 SGHTA, CDR2 FQGNSA. The CDR3 has 14 residues. The CDR3: CASKPGLYTGELFF. The CDR3 DNA reads as TGTGCCAGCAAACCGGGACTTTACACCGGGGAGCTGTTTTTT.

Notes on this clonotype: Being one base from a much bigger clone, this may be a read error. The chain uses TRBV27 and TRBJ2-3; tentative D call: TRBD2 (5 bases). This CDR3 comprises 14 residues. The V gene's germline CDR1 is MNHEY and CDR2 SMNVEV (reference sequence). CDR3 region: CAGSSGLNTDTQYF. The CDR3 nucleotides read TGTGCCGGCAGTTCCGGACTGAACACAGATACGCAGTATTTT.

This clonotype was observed at least ten times. The genes are TRBV25-1 and TRBJ2-5, with unresolved D. The CDR3 runs 12 residues. V lost 2 bases and J 4 bases, leaving 5 bases between the germline ends. Germline CDR1 reads MGHDK; CDR2 reads SYGVNS. The DNA of the CDR3 is TGTGCCAGCAGTGAAGTATTAGAGACCCAGTACTTC. Its translation: CASSEVLETQYF. Supplemented by reference TRBV25-1 and TRBJ2-5, the full variable domain reads EADIYQTPRYLVIGTGKKITLECSQTMGHDKMYWYQQDPGMELHLIHYSYGVNSTEKGDLSSESTVSRIRTEHFPLTLESARPSHTSQYLCASSEVLETQYFGPGTRLLVL.

This clonotype has a count of ten or more. The chain couples TRBV20-1 to TRBJ1-1, with a weak D call TRBD1 (5 bases). V was shortened by 1 base and J by 0 bases, with 12 bases between the two germline ends. The germline CDR1 and CDR2 sequences are DFQATT and SNEGSKA (reference sequence). CDR3 size: 15 residues. The chain's CDR3 is CSARVLPDMNTEAFF. CDR3 nucleotide sequence: TGCAGTGCTAGAGTTCTACCGGACATGAACACTGAAGCTTTCTTT.

This rearrangement joins TRBV27 to TRBJ2-7; TRBD1 matches 12 bases. The CDR3 has 13 residues. Per the germline V gene, CDR1 is MNHEY and CDR2 is SMNVEV (reference sequence). V was pared by 5 bases and J by 9 bases, with 5 bases of the junction left unmatched. CDR3 in DNA: TGTGCCAGCAGTACGGGACAGGGGGCAGTGCAGTACTTC. It is translated as CASSTGQGAVQYF.

With regard to this clonotype: This could be a read error, since a much larger clone is one nucleotide away. This sequence joins TRBV28 and TRBJ2-3, with a tentative D call TRBD1 (5 bases). Germline CDR1 is MDHEN and CDR2 is SYDVKM. Trimming stripped 5 bases from V and 6 bases from J, with 12 bases between. This CDR3 has 13 residues. The CDR3 region has the DNA TGTGCCAGCAGTCCGCGACAGATGGATACGCAGTATTTT. This translates into CASSPRQMDTQYF.

This clonotype was counted many times. V usage is TRBV5-6 and J usage is TRBJ1-1; D call uncertain. The CDR3 is made up of 12 amino acids. Trimming stripped 2 bases from V and 9 bases from J, with 11 bases between. Germline CDR1 SGHDT, CDR2 YYEEEE. Written as DNA, the CDR3 is TGTGCCAGCAGCTTCGGAATGAACAAAGCTTTCTTT. Translation: CASSFGMNKAFF.

This clonotype was seen many times. The V call is TRBV29-1, the J call TRBJ2-2; D tentatively fits TRBD1 or TRBD2 (5 bases each). V was clipped by 7 bases and J by 3 bases, with 9 bases between them. The length of the CDR3 is 12 residues. The V gene's germline CDR1 is SQVTM and CDR2 ANQGSEA. CDR3 amino acids: CSGGPYTGELFF. The CDR3 coding sequence is TGCAGCGGGGGACCATACACCGGGGAGCTGTTTTTT.

A few counts support this clonotype. This sequence joins TRBV30 and TRBJ2-7; TRBD2 matches 11 bases. V lost 4 bases to trimming and J lost 0 bases; unmatched junction nucleotides: 20. The CDR3 extends over 20 amino acids. The germline gives CDR1 GTSNPN, CDR2 SVGIG (reference sequence). The CDR3 DNA follows: TGTGCCTGGACTAGACTGGGTCAAAAGGGACTAGCGGTTGGCTCCTACGAGCAGTACTTC. It specifies CAWTRLGQKGLAVGSYEQYF.